Below, 22 T cell receptor beta chains from the same sample are listed, as sequenced in a study of cytomegalovirus exposure and HLA in healthy donors. With 60 Vbeta and 13 Jbeta primers, the PCR was carried out. The assay was immunoSEQ multiplex PCR, and TCRdb's table has in-frame clones only and misses some. The sample contains roughly 90,000 clones, 75% to 80% of which appear only once. Sequencing was done on a sample of PBMCs. These receptor sequences come from a woman aged 40 to 50 in good health and CMV-seropositive.

J is TRBJ2-3 and V is TRBV4-3, with D hard to call. This CDR3 is 15 amino acids long. V was clipped by 0 bases and J by 1 base, with 8 bases between them. Per the germline V gene, CDR1 is LGHNA and CDR2 is YSLEER. CDR3 protein: CASSQESGGTDTQYF. Written as DNA, the CDR3 is TGCGCCAGCAGCCAAGAGTCCGGAGGCACAGATACGCAGTATTTT.

This clone appeared once. The chain combines TRBV11-3 with TRBJ2-7; D is perhaps TRBD1 (5 bases). Germline V gene lookup returns CDR1 SGHNT and CDR2 YENEEA. The CDR3 is made up of 15 amino acids. The ends were cut back, 1 base at V and 2 bases at J, with 12 bases in the middle. This CDR3 reads CASSLAQGPTYEQYF. The CDR3 bases are TGTGCCAGCAGCTTAGCCCAGGGTCCTACCTACGAGCAGTACTTC.

The V call is TRBV14, the J call TRBJ2-3, with 7 positions matching TRBD1. The V and J ends lost 2 bases and 1 base, in that order; junction bases with no gene match: 6. The CDR3 sequence is 16 residues long. In germline, CDR1 is SGHDN, CDR2 FVKESK. CDR3 protein: CASSQTGDSRTDTQYF. The CDR3 DNA follows: TGTGCCAGCAGCCAAACCGGGGACAGTCGCACAGATACGCAGTATTTT.

V and J are TRBV29-1 and TRBJ1-2; TRBD1 is a possible D gene (5 bases). From germline, CDR1 is SQVTM and CDR2 ANQGSEA. The CDR3 consists of 16 residues. Trimming shortened V by 3 bases and J by 5 bases, and 22 bases separated the two germline ends. CDR3 DNA sequence: TGCAGCGTTGAGGGCTTTGCGGCAGATGGGGGGTATGGCTACACCTTC. Protein: CSVEGFAADGGYGYTF.

The chain has TRBV9 and TRBJ1-3; a weak D match, TRBD1 (5 bases). The V and J ends lost 0 bases and 0 bases respectively, with 7 bases between them. CDR1 and CDR2 (germline): SGDLS, YYNGEE. The CDR3 loop spans 15 amino acids. The CDR3 is CASSVDGGSGNTIYF. CDR3 bases: TGTGCCAGCAGCGTAGACGGGGGCTCTGGAAACACCATATATTTT.

This clone was seen only once. CDR3 coding DNA: TGCGCCAGCAGCCAAGACCCCACAGTAGTGGCCGGGGAGCTGTTTTTT. It yields the protein CASSQDPTVVAGELFF. The genes are TRBV4-1 and TRBJ2-2, with D hard to call. CDR3 length equals 16 residues. Germline V CDR1 and CDR2: MGHRA, YSYEKL. V was shortened by 0 bases and J by 6 bases, with 14 bases between the two germline ends.

The chain combines TRBV5-1 with TRBJ1-1, with D possibly TRBD1 on 5 matching bases. V gave up 4 bases and J gave up 0 bases, with 10 bases separating them. The CDR3 consists of 14 residues. In germline, CDR1 is SGHRS, CDR2 YFSETQ. The CDR3 reads CASSIQDLNTEAFF. The CDR3 nucleotides read TGCGCCAGCAGCATACAGGATTTGAACACTGAAGCTTTCTTT. The full variable domain, completed using reference TRBV5-1 and TRBJ1-1, is KAGVTQTPRYLIKTRGQQVTLSCSPISGHRSVSWYQQTPGQGLQFLFEYFSETQRNKGNFPGRFSGRQFSNSRSEMNVSTLELGDSALYLCASSIQDLNTEAFFGQGTRLTVV.

The V call is TRBV18, the J call TRBJ2-7, with D maybe TRBD1 (5 bases). Germline-derived CDR1 and CDR2 are KGHSH and LQKENI. Deletions cut 0 bases from V and 2 bases from J, with 8 bases between. The CDR3 is made up of 14 amino acids. The DNA for the CDR3 is TGTGCCAGCTCACCACCGTCGACAGCCTACGAGCAGTACTTC. Its translation is CASSPPSTAYEQYF. Combining the CDR3 with reference TRBV18 and TRBJ2-7 gives the whole variable domain NAGVMQNPRHLVRRRGQEARLRCSPMKGHSHVYWYRQLPEEGLKFMVYLQKENIIDESGMPKERFSAEFPKEGPSILRIQQVVRGDSAAYFCASSPPSTAYEQYFGPGTRLTVT.

This chain joins TRBV11-3 and TRBJ2-1, with 10 bases that match TRBD2. This CDR3 has 15 amino acids. Germline values: CDR1 SGHNT, CDR2 YENEEA. Trimming removed 3 bases from V and 4 bases from J; junction bases left unmatched: 3. The CDR3 DNA reads as TGTGCCAGCAGCTTCCCGACTAGCGGGTACAATGAGCAGTTCTTC. Protein sequence: CASSFPTSGYNEQFF.

Points on this clone: One end of the junction varies from germline; a read error may be responsible. Other nucleotide sequences from this sample produce the same CDR3. The chain couples TRBV7-9 to TRBJ2-5; 8 positions agree with TRBD1. The CDR3 spans 15 residues. Germline loops: CDR1 SEHNR, CDR2 FQNEAQ (reference sequence). DNA for the CDR3: TGCGCCAGCAGCTTCGCTCAGGGGGCCGTAGAGACCCAGTACTTC. It yields the protein CASSFAQGAVETQYF.

This clone has a handful of counts. The chain uses TRBV18 and TRBJ1-3; D remains ambiguous. This CDR3 spans 14 amino acids. V lost 0 bases and J lost 4, with 7 bases in between. Germline V gives CDR1 KGHSH, CDR2 LQKENI. CDR3 sequence: CASSPPGGGNTIYF. The CDR3 nucleotides are TGTGCCAGCTCACCACCCGGAGGCGGAAACACCATATATTTT.

The chain recombines TRBV6-6 with TRBJ2-4; D is possibly TRBD2 (6 bases). Trimming stripped 6 bases from V and 15 bases from J, with 24 bases between. CDR1 and CDR2 (germline): MNHNY, SVGAGI (reference sequence). There are 14 residues in the CDR3. DNA for the CDR3: TGTGCCAGCAGCGCGAGGGGAGTTTGGGACTGGCGGTACTTC. It yields the protein CASSARGVWDWRYF.

The V gene is TRBV21-1, the J gene TRBJ2-5; the DNA was not compared with TRBD1, the D call given in the table. TRBV21-1 is annotated as a pseudogene. The CDR3 length is 16 residues. The CDR3 protein is CASSSTPGTGIKTQYF. DNA for the CDR3: TGTGCCAGCAGCTCAACCCCCGGGACAGGGATAAAGACCCAGTACTTC.

The CDR3 bases are TGTGCCAGTAGTATATCGAGCGGGGGCAATCAGCCCCAGCATTTT. It specifies CASSISSGGNQPQHF. The V gene is TRBV19, the J gene TRBJ1-5, with unresolved D. Germline CDR1 is LNHDA and CDR2 is SQIVND (reference sequence). V was pared by 2 bases and J by 2 bases, with 10 bases between. The CDR3 has 15 residues.

This chain joins TRBV7-8 and TRBJ1-3; D may be TRBD1 (5 bases). V was clipped by 1 base and J by 2 bases, with 9 bases between them. The germline CDR1 and CDR2 sequences are SGHVS and FQNEAQ. This CDR3 contains 15 residues. CDR3 nucleotides: TGTGCCAGCAGCTTAGGAGGACAACCTGGAAACACCATATATTTT. This encodes CASSLGGQPGNTIYF.

J is TRBJ2-6 and V is TRBV12-5; the match to TRBD1 covers 10 bases. The junction had 13 bases not matched to a gene; V was cut back by 4 bases and J by 1 base. Germline V gene lookup returns CDR1 LGHNT and CDR2 FRNRAP. This CDR3 is built from 20 residues. As DNA, the CDR3 is TGTGCTAGTGGTTACCCTCCGGGACAGGGGAATCGGTCTGGGGCCAACGTCCTGACTTTC. As protein: CASGYPPGQGNRSGANVLTF.

This chain uses TRBV6-6 with TRBJ2-5, with no clear D. The CDR3 runs to 13 residues. Germline assignment: CDR1 MNHNY and CDR2 SVGAGI (reference sequence). Trimming took off 2 bases at V and 5 bases at J, with 9 bases between the two ends. In DNA form, the CDR3 reads TGTGCCAGCAGTTACAACAGTGGGGAGACCCAGTACTTC. Encoded protein: CASSYNSGETQYF.

This chain links TRBV9 with TRBJ2-3; a possible D gene is TRBD2 (5 bases). Deletions cut 4 bases from V and 2 bases from J, with 17 bases between. Germline V gene sequence: CDR1 SGDLS, CDR2 YYNGEE. CDR3 size: 16 residues. CDR3: CASSPRGPADTDTQYF. The CDR3, as DNA: TGTGCCAGCAGCCCCCGCGGGCCAGCCGACACAGATACGCAGTATTTT.

The genes are TRBV13 and TRBJ1-4, with 8 bases matching TRBD1. V lost 6 bases, J lost 8 bases, and 8 bases stayed unmatched. In germline, CDR1 is PRHDT, CDR2 FYEKMQ (reference sequence). CDR3 size: 14 residues. In DNA form, the CDR3 reads TGTGCCAGCAGTTGGACAGGGAGGTACGAAAAACTGTTTTTT. Protein: CASSWTGRYEKLFF. Drawing the rest from reference TRBV13 and TRBJ1-4, the complete variable domain is AAGVIQSPRHLIKEKRETATLKCYPIPRHDTVYWYQQGPGQDPQFLISFYEKMQSDKGSIPDRFSAQQFSDYHSELNMSSLELGDSALYFCASSWTGRYEKLFFGSGTQLSVL.

The CDR3 nucleotides read TGTGCCAGCAGTCACGGGGGAGGCACCTACGAGCAGTACTTC. Its protein is CASSHGGGTYEQYF. The chain has TRBV6-5 and TRBJ2-7; possible D gene TRBD2, 6 bases. The V gene lost 5 bases and the J gene lost 2 bases, with 13 bases spanning the gap. CDR1 is MNHEY and CDR2 is SVGAGI in the germline V gene. CDR3 length: 14 amino acids.

The chain has TRBV15 and TRBJ1-5; D ambiguous. The CDR3 consists of 15 residues. V lost 9 bases and J lost 0, with 15 bases in between. From germline, CDR1 is LNHNV and CDR2 YYDKDF (reference sequence). The CDR3 nucleotides read TGTGCCACTTCTAGCAGGCTAGGTAGCAATCAGCCCCAGCATTTT. It translates to CATSSRLGSNQPQHF.

The J gene is TRBJ1-1, the V gene TRBV4-1; TRBD1 matches 7 bases. Germline CDR1 is MGHRA and CDR2 is YSYEKL. V was pared by 4 bases and J by 0 bases, with 5 bases of the junction left unmatched. This CDR3 comprises 15 residues. This CDR3 reads CASSPTGTVNTEAFF. The CDR3 nucleotides are TGCGCCAGCAGCCCTACCGGGACAGTGAACACTGAAGCTTTCTTT.